Given below is one T cell receptor (beta chain) in context. V dropped 2 bases and J dropped 7 bases, with 11 bases sitting between them. The CDR3 consists of 13 residues. The V gene's germline CDR1 is MDHEN and CDR2 SYDVKM. This entry belongs to a study of blood T cell dynamics during melanoma immunotherapy. Here immunoSEQ multiplex PCR was the method, and the copy in TCRdb shows in-frame clones only, minus some. The sample yields several thousand clones, around 83% seen once. Time point noted: week 3, after first cycle of checkpoint inhibitor. Sampling occurred pretreatment (T0) and at week 3 (W3), after cycle one of checkpoint blockade.

The receptor comes from a human donor with melanoma. V is TRBV28 and J is TRBJ1-2; unclear D gene. The starting material was blood, obtained from a patient treated with checkpoint blockade. The CDR3 here is CASSLHSEGGYTF. Here the CDR3 DNA reads TGTGCCAGCAGTTTACACAGCGAGGGTGGCTACACCTTC.